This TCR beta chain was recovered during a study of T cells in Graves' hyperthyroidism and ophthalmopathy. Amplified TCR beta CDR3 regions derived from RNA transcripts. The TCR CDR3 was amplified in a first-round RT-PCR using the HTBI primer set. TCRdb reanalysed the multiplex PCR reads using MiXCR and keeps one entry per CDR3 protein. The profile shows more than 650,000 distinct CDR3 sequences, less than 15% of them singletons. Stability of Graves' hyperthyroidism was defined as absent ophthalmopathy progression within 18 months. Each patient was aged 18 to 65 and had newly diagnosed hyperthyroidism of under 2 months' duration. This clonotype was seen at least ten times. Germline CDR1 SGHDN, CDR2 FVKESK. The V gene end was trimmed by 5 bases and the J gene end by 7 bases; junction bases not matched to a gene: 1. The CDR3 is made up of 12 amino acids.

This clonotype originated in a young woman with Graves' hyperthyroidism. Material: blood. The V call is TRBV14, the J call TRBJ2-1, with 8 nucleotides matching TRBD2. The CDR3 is CASSTGGNEQFF. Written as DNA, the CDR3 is TGTGCCAGCAGCACGGGAGGGAATGAGCAGTTCTTC.